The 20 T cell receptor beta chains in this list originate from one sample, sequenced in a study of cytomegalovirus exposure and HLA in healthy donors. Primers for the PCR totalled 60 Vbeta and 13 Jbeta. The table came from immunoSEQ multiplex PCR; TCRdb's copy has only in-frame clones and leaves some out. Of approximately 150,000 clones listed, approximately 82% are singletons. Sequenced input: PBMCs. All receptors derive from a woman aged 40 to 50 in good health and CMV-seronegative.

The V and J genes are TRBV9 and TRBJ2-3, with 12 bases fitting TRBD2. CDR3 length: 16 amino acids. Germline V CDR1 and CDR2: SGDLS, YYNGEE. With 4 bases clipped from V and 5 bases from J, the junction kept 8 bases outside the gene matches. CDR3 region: CASSQVTSGSIDTQYF. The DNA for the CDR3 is TGTGCCAGCAGCCAAGTGACTAGCGGGAGTATAGATACGCAGTATTTT. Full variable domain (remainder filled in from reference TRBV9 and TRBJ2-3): DSGVTQTPKHLITATGQRVTLRCSPRSGDLSVYWYQQSLDQGLQFLIQYYNGEERAKGNILERFSAQQFPDLHSELNLSSLELGDSALYFCASSQVTSGSIDTQYFGPGTRLTVL.

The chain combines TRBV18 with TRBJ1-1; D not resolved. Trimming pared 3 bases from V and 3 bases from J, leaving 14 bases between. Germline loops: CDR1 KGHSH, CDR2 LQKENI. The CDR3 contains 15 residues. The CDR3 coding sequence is TGTGCCAGCTCACCGAGGCCCTTGGGAGACACTGAAGCTTTCTTT. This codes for CASSPRPLGDTEAFF. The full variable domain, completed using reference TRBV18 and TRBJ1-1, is NAGVMQNPRHLVRRRGQEARLRCSPMKGHSHVYWYRQLPEEGLKFMVYLQKENIIDESGMPKERFSAEFPKEGPSILRIQQVVRGDSAAYFCASSPRPLGDTEAFFGQGTRLTVV.

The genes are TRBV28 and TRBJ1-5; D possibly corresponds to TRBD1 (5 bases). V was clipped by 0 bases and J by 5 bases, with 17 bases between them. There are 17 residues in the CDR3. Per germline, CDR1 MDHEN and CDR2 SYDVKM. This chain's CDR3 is CASSLWLVGGDDQPQHF. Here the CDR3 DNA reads TGTGCCAGCAGTTTATGGCTAGTCGGGGGAGATGATCAGCCCCAGCATTTT.

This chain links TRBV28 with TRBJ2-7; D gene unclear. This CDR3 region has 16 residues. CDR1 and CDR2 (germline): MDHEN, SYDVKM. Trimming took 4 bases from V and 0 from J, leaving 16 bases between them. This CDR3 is CASSYKAEKGSYEQYF. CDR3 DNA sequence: TGTGCCAGCAGTTACAAGGCGGAAAAAGGCTCCTACGAGCAGTACTTC.

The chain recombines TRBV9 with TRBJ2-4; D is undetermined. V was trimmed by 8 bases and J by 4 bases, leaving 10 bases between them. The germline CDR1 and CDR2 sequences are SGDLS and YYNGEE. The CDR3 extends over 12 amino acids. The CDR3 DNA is TGTGCCAGTAGATATCGGAAAAACATTCAGTACTTC. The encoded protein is CASRYRKNIQYF.

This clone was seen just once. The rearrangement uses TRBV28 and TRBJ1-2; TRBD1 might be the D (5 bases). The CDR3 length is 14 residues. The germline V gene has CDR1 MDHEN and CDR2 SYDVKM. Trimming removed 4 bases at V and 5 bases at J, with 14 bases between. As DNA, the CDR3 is TGTGCCAGCAGTTCTCTGGGGGAGGGATATGGCTACACCTTC. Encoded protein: CASSSLGEGYGYTF.

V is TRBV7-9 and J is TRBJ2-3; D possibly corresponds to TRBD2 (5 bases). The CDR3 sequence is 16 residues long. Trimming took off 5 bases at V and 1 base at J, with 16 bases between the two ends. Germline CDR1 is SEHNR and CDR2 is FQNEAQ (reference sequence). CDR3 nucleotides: TGTGCCAGCAGCCGCCAGATGGGAGCCGGCACAGATACGCAGTATTTT. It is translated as CASSRQMGAGTDTQYF.

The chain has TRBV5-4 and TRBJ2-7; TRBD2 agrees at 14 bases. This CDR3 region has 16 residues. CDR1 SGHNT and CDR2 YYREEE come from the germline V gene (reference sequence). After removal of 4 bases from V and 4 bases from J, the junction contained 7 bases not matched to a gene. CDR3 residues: CASSRGTSGRPYEQYF. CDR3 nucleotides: TGTGCCAGCAGCCGAGGGACTAGCGGGAGACCTTACGAGCAGTACTTC.

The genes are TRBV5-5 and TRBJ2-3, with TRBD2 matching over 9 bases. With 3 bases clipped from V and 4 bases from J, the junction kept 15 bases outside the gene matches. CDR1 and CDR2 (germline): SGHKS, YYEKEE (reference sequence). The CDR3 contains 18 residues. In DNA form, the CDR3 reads TGTGCCAGCAGCTGGGACAGAGGTGCTGCGGGAGGGTCAGATACGCAGTATTTT. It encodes CASSWDRGAAGGSDTQYF. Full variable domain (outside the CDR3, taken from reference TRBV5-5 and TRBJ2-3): DAGVTQSPTHLIKTRGQQVTLRCSPISGHKSVSWYQQVLGQGPQFIFQYYEKEERGRGNFPDRFSARQFPNYSSELNVNALLLGDSALYLCASSWDRGAAGGSDTQYFGPGTRLTVL.

The CDR3 bases are TGCGCCAGCAGCCAAGGACTAGTGTTTTACAATGAGCAGTTCTTC. Translation gives CASSQGLVFYNEQFF. This sequence joins TRBV4-1 and TRBJ2-1, with a tentative D call TRBD2 (6 bases). The germline V and J ends were trimmed by 1 base and 4 bases, with 11 bases remaining between them. The CDR3 is 15 residues long. The germline V gene encodes CDR1 MGHRA and CDR2 YSYEKL.

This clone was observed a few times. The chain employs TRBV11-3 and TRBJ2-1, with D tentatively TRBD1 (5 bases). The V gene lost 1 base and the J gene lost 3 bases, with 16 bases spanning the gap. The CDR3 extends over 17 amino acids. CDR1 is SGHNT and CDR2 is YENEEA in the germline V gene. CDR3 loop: CASSLGYGRDYYNEQFF. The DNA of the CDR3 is TGTGCCAGCAGCTTAGGGTATGGCAGGGATTACTACAATGAGCAGTTCTTC. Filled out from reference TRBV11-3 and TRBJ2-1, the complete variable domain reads EAGVVQSPRYKIIEKKQPVAFWCNPISGHNTLYWYLQNLGQGPELLIRYENEEAVDDSQLPKDRFSAERLKGVDSTLKIQPAELGDSAVYLCASSLGYGRDYYNEQFFGPGTRLTVL.

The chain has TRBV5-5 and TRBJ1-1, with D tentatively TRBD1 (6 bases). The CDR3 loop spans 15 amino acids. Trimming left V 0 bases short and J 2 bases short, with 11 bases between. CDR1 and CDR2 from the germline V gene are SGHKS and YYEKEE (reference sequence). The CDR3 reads CASSLGWTVNTEAFF. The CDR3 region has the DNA TGTGCCAGCAGCTTGGGGTGGACAGTCAACACTGAAGCTTTCTTT. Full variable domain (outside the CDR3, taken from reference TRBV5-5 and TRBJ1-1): DAGVTQSPTHLIKTRGQQVTLRCSPISGHKSVSWYQQVLGQGPQFIFQYYEKEERGRGNFPDRFSARQFPNYSSELNVNALLLGDSALYLCASSLGWTVNTEAFFGQGTRLTVV.

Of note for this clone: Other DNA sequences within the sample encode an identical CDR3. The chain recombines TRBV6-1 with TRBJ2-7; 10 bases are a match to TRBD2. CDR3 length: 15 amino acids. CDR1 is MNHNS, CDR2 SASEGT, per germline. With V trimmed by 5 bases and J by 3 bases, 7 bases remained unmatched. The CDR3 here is CASSSGLAGVYEQYF. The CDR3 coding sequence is TGTGCCAGCAGTAGTGGCCTAGCGGGAGTCTACGAGCAGTACTTC.

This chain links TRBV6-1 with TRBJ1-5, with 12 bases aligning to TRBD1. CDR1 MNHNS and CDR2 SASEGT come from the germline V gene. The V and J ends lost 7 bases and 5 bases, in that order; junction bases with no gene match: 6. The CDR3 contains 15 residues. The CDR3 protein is CASTGTGGADQPQHF. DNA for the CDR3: TGTGCCAGCACCGGGACAGGGGGCGCAGATCAGCCCCAGCATTTT.

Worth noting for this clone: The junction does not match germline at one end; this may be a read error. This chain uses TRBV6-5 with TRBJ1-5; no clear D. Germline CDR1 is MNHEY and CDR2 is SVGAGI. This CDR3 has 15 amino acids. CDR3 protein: CTSSYSRSSNQPQHF. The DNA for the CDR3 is TGTACCAGCAGTTACTCTAGGAGTAGCAATCAGCCCCAGCATTTT.

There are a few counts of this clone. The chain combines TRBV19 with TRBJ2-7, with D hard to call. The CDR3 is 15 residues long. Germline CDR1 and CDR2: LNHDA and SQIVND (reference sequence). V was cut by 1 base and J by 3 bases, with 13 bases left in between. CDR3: CASSIAVSPNYEQYF. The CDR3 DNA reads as TGTGCCAGTAGTATAGCAGTTTCCCCGAACTACGAGCAGTACTTC.

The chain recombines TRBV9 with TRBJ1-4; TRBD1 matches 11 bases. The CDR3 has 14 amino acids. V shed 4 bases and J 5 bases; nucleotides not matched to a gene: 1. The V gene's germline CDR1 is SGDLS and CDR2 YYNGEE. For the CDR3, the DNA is TGTGCCAGCAGCCGGGACAGGGGGAATGAAAAACTGTTTTTT. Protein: CASSRDRGNEKLFF.

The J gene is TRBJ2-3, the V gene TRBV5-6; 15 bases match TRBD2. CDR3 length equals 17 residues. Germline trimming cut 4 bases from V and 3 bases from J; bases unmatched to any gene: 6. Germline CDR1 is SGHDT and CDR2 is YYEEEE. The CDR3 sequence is CASSTGLAGGYTDTQYF. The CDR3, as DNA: TGTGCCAGCAGCACGGGACTAGCGGGAGGATATACAGATACGCAGTATTTT.

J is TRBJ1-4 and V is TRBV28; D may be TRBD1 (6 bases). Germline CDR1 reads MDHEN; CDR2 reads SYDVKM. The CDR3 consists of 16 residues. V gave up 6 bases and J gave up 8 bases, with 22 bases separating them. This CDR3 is CASRDPGHRVGEKLFF. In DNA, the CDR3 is TGTGCCAGCAGGGACCCGGGACACCGTGTAGGGGAAAAACTGTTTTTT.

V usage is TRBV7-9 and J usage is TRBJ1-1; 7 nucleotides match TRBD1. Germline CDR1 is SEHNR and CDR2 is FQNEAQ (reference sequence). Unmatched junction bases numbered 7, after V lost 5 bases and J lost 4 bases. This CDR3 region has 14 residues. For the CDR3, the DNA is TGTGCCAGCAGCCCGATGACAGGGATCACTGAAGCTTTCTTT. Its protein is CASSPMTGITEAFF.